This T cell receptor beta chain was captured by sequencing in a study of T cell clonotyping in hematopoietic cell transplantation. Study results and limitations: Broader posttransplant TCR repertoire diversity was predicted by graft donor and pretransplant recipient Inverse Simpson Index values. After transplant, recipient diversity fell while pathologically expanded clonotypes grew through day 180. At the given depth, recipient repertoires were over 97% de novo clonotypes.

This CDR3 region has 13 residues. CDR1 and CDR2 from the germline V gene are SGHNT and YENEEA. Trimming stripped 2 bases from V and 9 bases from J, with 11 bases between. Comments on this clone: The antigen remains undetermined.

The assay was immunoSEQ multiplex PCR, and TCRdb's table has in-frame clones only and misses some. The table includes under 30,000 clones, around 90% detected once. This sample comprised PBMCs, obtained 100 days after allogeneic stem cell transplant. The sequence was obtained from a female patient in her fifties or sixties who had an allogeneic stem cell transplant from a related donor, so the T cells may come from the graft donor. Some clones in this sample may be carry-over from other donors' samples. This sequence joins TRBV11-3 and TRBJ2-1; D possibly corresponds to TRBD2 (6 bases). The CDR3 sequence: CASSLTGGPEQFF. The CDR3 nucleotides read TGTGCCAGCAGCTTAACCGGAGGGCCTGAGCAGTTCTTC. Full variable domain (missing parts from reference TRBV11-3 and TRBJ2-1): EAGVVQSPRYKIIEKKQPVAFWCNPISGHNTLYWYLQNLGQGPELLIRYENEEAVDDSQLPKDRFSAERLKGVDSTLKIQPAELGDSAVYLCASSLTGGPEQFFGPGTRLTVL.